The clone carrying this T cell receptor beta chain has only a few counts. The source of the sample is a study of blood T cell repertoires in COVID-19. Study as a whole: The study drew acute and convalescent COVID-19 samples from the United States, Italy and Spain.

The CDR3 covers 14 residues. V was trimmed by 3 bases and J by 3 bases, leaving 6 bases between them. Germline V gives CDR1 SNHLY, CDR2 FYNNEI. Measured with immunoSEQ multiplex PCR; TCRdb has only the in-frame clones, and not every one. This table has 61,000 or so clones, 88% appearing once. The receptor's source is a woman aged 80 or over with active COVID-19. The chain links TRBV2 to TRBJ1-6; D ambiguous. Material: peripheral blood. Here the CDR3 DNA reads TGTGCCAGCAGTGATACATTCTATAATTCACCCCTCCACTTT. This encodes CASSDTFYNSPLHF.